These 29 T cell receptor beta chains share one sample of origin, sequenced in a study of T cells in Graves' hyperthyroidism and ophthalmopathy. Amplified TCR beta CDR3 regions derived from RNA transcripts. HTBI primers were employed in a first-round RT-PCR of the TCR CDR3. One entry per CDR3 protein results from TCRdb running MiXCR on the multiplex PCR reads. This table has almost 500,000 distinct CDR3 sequences, about 22% appearing once. The sample consisted of blood. Receptors were obtained from a woman in her 70s with Graves' ophthalmopathy.

This clonotype was detected many times. V usage is TRBV28 and J usage is TRBJ1-2; 8 bases line up with TRBD1. This CDR3 is built from 16 residues. Germline loops: CDR1 MDHEN, CDR2 SYDVKM. Trimming cost V 6 bases and J 1 base; bases outside gene matches: 10. CDR3 residues: CASSRARTGINYGYTF. In nucleotides, the CDR3 is TGTGCCAGCAGCCGGGCTCGGACAGGGATTAACTATGGCTACACCTTC.

The V and J genes are TRBV11-2 and TRBJ1-1; 7 nucleotides agree with TRBD1. Germline CDR1 and CDR2: SGHAT and FQNNGV. This CDR3 comprises 15 residues. V trimming: 5 bases; J trimming: 6 bases; junction bases outside the gene matches: 12. Here the CDR3 DNA reads TGTGCCAGCAGCCCAGTGACAGGGTGGATCCCTGAAGCTTTCTTT. Encoded protein: CASSPVTGWIPEAFF.

This clonotype was detected ten times or more. The V gene is TRBV6-1, the J gene TRBJ2-5; a possible D gene is TRBD2 (5 bases). Trimming cost V 5 bases and J 5 bases, with 12 bases left between them. The CDR3 contains 13 residues. Germline-derived CDR1 and CDR2 are MNHNS and SASEGT. Here the CDR3 reads CASSTAWRETQYF. In DNA form, the CDR3 reads TGTGCCAGCAGTACGGCTTGGAGGGAGACCCAGTACTTC.

Here the CDR3 reads CSASPFSGAKNIQYF. The CDR3 DNA is TGCAGTGCTTCTCCCTTTAGCGGGGCCAAAAACATTCAGTACTTC. The chain uses TRBV20-1 and TRBJ2-4, with 7 bases that match TRBD2. This CDR3 has 15 residues. CDR1 is DFQATT and CDR2 is SNEGSKA in the germline V gene (reference sequence). The junction had 8 bases not matched to a gene; V was cut back by 5 bases and J by 1 base.

Many counts were recorded for this clonotype. This chain connects TRBV5-1 to TRBJ1-5; 10 bases are a match to TRBD1. From germline, CDR1 is SGHRS and CDR2 YFSETQ. The CDR3 is 15 residues long. V gave up 4 bases and J gave up 3 bases; unmatched junction bases: 4. CDR3 nucleotide sequence: TGCGCCAGCAGCCCTGGGACAGGGGTCAATCAGCCCCAGCATTTT. Translating gives CASSPGTGVNQPQHF.

This clonotype was counted at least ten times. This rearrangement joins TRBV3-1 to TRBJ2-1; D not resolved. The length of the CDR3 is 11 residues. Germline values: CDR1 LGHDT, CDR2 YNNKEL (reference sequence). V lost 1 base and J lost 10, with 5 bases in between. In DNA form, the CDR3 reads TGTGCCAGCAGCCAAGCTCGCGAGCAGTTCTTC. Amino acids: CASSQAREQFF.

J is TRBJ1-1 and V is TRBV5-1; D remains unclear. V was trimmed by 3 bases and J by 3 bases, leaving 12 bases between them. Per the germline V gene, CDR1 is SGHRS and CDR2 is YFSETQ. The CDR3 is made up of 14 amino acids. CDR3 residues: CASSSPSMHTEAFF. CDR3 coding DNA: TGCGCCAGCAGCTCCCCTTCTATGCACACTGAAGCTTTCTTT.

The chain joins TRBV5-1 to TRBJ1-4; TRBD1 is a possible D gene (5 bases). This CDR3 is built from 16 residues. V lost 0 bases to trimming and J lost 0 bases, with 9 bases between them. CDR1 and CDR2 from the germline V gene are SGHRS and YFSETQ. This CDR3 is CASSLVGGTTNEKLFF. The DNA for the CDR3 is TGCGCCAGCAGCTTGGTCGGGGGGACAACTAATGAAAAACTGTTTTTT.

V gene TRBV3-1 combines with J gene TRBJ1-4, with D possibly matching TRBD1 (6 bases). Germline CDR1 and CDR2: LGHDT and YNNKEL (reference sequence). There are 16 residues in the CDR3. The germline V and J ends were trimmed by 4 bases and 3 bases, with 15 bases remaining between them. This chain's CDR3 is CASSLTTGMANEKLFF. CDR3 bases: TGTGCCAGCAGCCTTACCACAGGGATGGCTAATGAAAAACTGTTTTTT.

This clonotype has at least ten counts. The V gene is TRBV12-3 or TRBV12-4, the J gene TRBJ1-2; D is unresolved. The CDR3 loop spans 12 amino acids. The germline V and J ends were trimmed by 3 bases and 2 bases, with 4 bases remaining between them. The DNA for the CDR3 is TGTGCCAGCAGTTTTGACAACTATGGCTACACCTTC. Amino acid sequence: CASSFDNYGYTF.

This clonotype was recorded only once. The J gene is TRBJ2-6, the V gene TRBV9, with 7 bases fitting TRBD2. V lost 3 bases, J lost 2 bases, and 5 bases stayed unmatched. CDR1 SGDLS and CDR2 YYNGEE come from the germline V gene. This CDR3 has 16 amino acids. The CDR3 nucleotides are TGTGCCAGCAGCGCAGGCGGGAGCGCTGGGGCCAACGTCCTGACTTTC. Translation: CASSAGGSAGANVLTF.

The rearrangement joins TRBV19 to TRBJ1-5; 7 bases match TRBD1. The germline V gene has CDR1 LNHDA and CDR2 SQIVND (reference sequence). Trimming removed 7 bases from V and 9 bases from J; junction bases left unmatched: 9. This CDR3 is 13 amino acids long. CDR3 protein: CASTPRAGGPQHF. DNA of the CDR3: TGTGCCAGTACCCCGCGGGCAGGGGGGCCCCAGCATTTT.

The chain has TRBV2 and TRBJ2-1; 9 nucleotides agree with TRBD1. CDR3 length: 15 amino acids. Per germline, CDR1 SNHLY and CDR2 FYNNEI. V lost 5 bases and J lost 5; bases outside the gene matches: 7. The DNA of the CDR3 is TGTGCCAGCAGTCGGGACAGGGTAGGCGACAATGAGCAGTTCTTC. It encodes CASSRDRVGDNEQFF. The full variable domain, in which reference TRBV2 and TRBJ2-1 provide the parts outside the CDR3, is EPEVTQTPSHQVTQMGQEVILRCVPISNHLYFYWYRQILGQKVEFLVSFYNNEISEKSEIFDDQFSVERPDGSNFTLKIRSTKLEDSAMYFCASSRDRVGDNEQFFGPGTRLTVL.

This clonotype was seen many times. CDR3 in DNA: TGTGCCAGCACCCTCCCCGCAGATACGCAGTATTTT. Amino acids: CASTLPADTQYF. The gene calls are TRBV12-3 or TRBV12-4 and TRBJ2-3, with D uncertain. The CDR3 sequence is 12 residues long. Trimming took off 7 bases at V and 4 bases at J, with 9 bases between the two ends.

The rearrangement joins TRBV5-1 to TRBJ2-3; D may be TRBD2 (5 bases). CDR1 and CDR2 (germline): SGHRS, YFSETQ. Between the trimmed V and J ends, which lost 4 bases and 0 bases, there was a span of 12 bases. The CDR3 runs 15 residues. Here the CDR3 reads CASSPRGSSTDTQYF. CDR3 nucleotide sequence: TGCGCCAGCAGCCCCCGAGGGTCTAGCACAGATACGCAGTATTTT.

This chain uses TRBV18 with TRBJ2-2, with 7 bases lining up with TRBD2. There are 17 residues in the CDR3. Germline CDR1 is KGHSH and CDR2 is LQKENI. The V and J ends lost 1 base and 0 bases, in that order; junction bases with no gene match: 5. The CDR3 DNA is TGTGCCAGCTCACCACAGATTAGCGGGTCGAACACCGGGGAGCTGTTTTTT. Amino acids: CASSPQISGSNTGELFF. The full variable domain, rest sourced from reference TRBV18 and TRBJ2-2, is NAGVMQNPRHLVRRRGQEARLRCSPMKGHSHVYWYRQLPEEGLKFMVYLQKENIIDESGMPKERFSAEFPKEGPSILRIQQVVRGDSAAYFCASSPQISGSNTGELFFGEGSRLTVL.

The chain has TRBV12-5 and TRBJ2-3, with 9 bases matching TRBD2. Germline assignment: CDR1 LGHNT and CDR2 FRNRAP. V lost 7 bases and J lost 1; bases outside the gene matches: 3. The CDR3 has 14 residues. CDR3 region: CASVGGRGTDTQYF. CDR3 DNA: TGTGCTAGTGTGGGCGGGAGGGGCACAGATACGCAGTATTTT.

The chain employs TRBV10-1 and TRBJ1-1, with a tentative D call TRBD1 (6 bases). The V and J ends lost 5 bases and 9 bases respectively, with 16 bases between them. This CDR3 has 13 residues. Germline CDR1 is WNHNN and CDR2 is SYGVQD (reference sequence). CDR3 sequence: CASSSKLGTKAFF. CDR3 in DNA: TGCGCCAGCAGTTCTAAACTGGGGACAAAAGCTTTCTTT.

This clonotype has a handful of counts. The V gene is TRBV9, the J gene TRBJ2-1; D gene uncertain. Germline V gene sequence: CDR1 SGDLS, CDR2 YYNGEE. With 0 bases removed from V and 8 bases from J, the gap between germline ends came to 15 bases. There are 15 residues in the CDR3. The CDR3 DNA reads as TGTGCCAGCAGCGTAGCTGGTATTAGTAGGGATGAGCAGTTCTTC. This sequence encodes CASSVAGISRDEQFF.

In its sample, this clonotype was seen a few times. The rearrangement joins TRBV10-3 to TRBJ2-2; 7 positions agree with TRBD2. The V segment lost 3 bases and the J segment 4 bases; nucleotides outside the gene matches: 5. The CDR3 has 15 amino acids. Germline V gene lookup returns CDR1 ENHRY and CDR2 SYGVKD. The CDR3: CAISDKRGITGELFF. Here the CDR3 DNA reads TGTGCCATCAGTGATAAGCGGGGTATCACCGGGGAGCTGTTTTTT.

This chain links TRBV9 with TRBJ1-1; D is undetermined. The CDR3 has 15 amino acids. V lost 4 bases and J 4 bases, leaving 17 bases between the germline ends. Germline CDR1 is SGDLS and CDR2 is YYNGEE. CDR3 sequence: CASSIRATAFTEAFF. As DNA, the CDR3 is TGTGCCAGCAGCATCCGGGCCACCGCATTCACTGAAGCTTTCTTT.

The rearrangement joins TRBV6-1 to TRBJ1-5; D not resolved. CDR1 and CDR2 (germline): MNHNS, SASEGT. The CDR3 spans 14 residues. The V gene lost 11 bases and the J gene lost 5 bases, with 19 bases spanning the gap. The CDR3: CAGQSQTLYQPQHF. DNA of the CDR3: TGTGCCGGCCAATCCCAGACACTCTATCAGCCCCAGCATTTT.

This clonotype was counted ten times or more. The chain links TRBV2 to TRBJ2-7; D might be TRBD1 (5 bases). There are 13 residues in the CDR3. The germline V and J ends were trimmed by 4 bases and 3 bases, with 10 bases remaining between them. In germline, CDR1 is SNHLY, CDR2 FYNNEI. The DNA for the CDR3 is TGTGCCAGCAGTGTCCTCGACAGCTACGAGCAGTACTTC. This codes for CASSVLDSYEQYF.

This clonotype was detected a few times. The chain employs TRBV12-3 or TRBV12-4 and TRBJ1-6; the D is unclear. This CDR3 spans 12 amino acids. Trimming removed 6 bases at V and 10 bases at J, with 10 bases between. Here the CDR3 DNA reads TGTGCCAGCAGGGGAGAGGTATCACCCCTCCACTTT. It specifies CASRGEVSPLHF.

This CDR3 reads CSGGPIQETQYF. The DNA for the CDR3 is TGCAGTGGAGGACCGATACAAGAGACCCAGTACTTC. This chain joins TRBV20-1 and TRBJ2-5; D unresolved. CDR3 length equals 12 residues. The germline CDR1 and CDR2 sequences are DFQATT and SNEGSKA (reference sequence). The V gene lost 7 bases and the J gene lost 2 bases, with 11 bases spanning the gap.

This clonotype came up many times. The rearrangement links TRBV12-3 or TRBV12-4 to TRBJ1-1; the match to TRBD1 covers 7 bases. The V segment lost 5 bases and the J segment 5 bases; nucleotides outside the gene matches: 11. The length of the CDR3 is 15 residues. Here the CDR3 reads CASSTKRGLGTEAFF. CDR3 bases: TGTGCCAGCAGTACCAAAAGGGGGCTGGGGACTGAAGCTTTCTTT.

The CDR3 nucleotides read TGCGCCAGCAGCCTCATGGGGCGAGGGATGAATGAAAAACTGTTTTTT. Translated: CASSLMGRGMNEKLFF. The V gene is TRBV5-1, the J gene TRBJ1-4; D is perhaps TRBD1 (5 bases). The CDR3 is made up of 16 amino acids. V lost 4 bases to trimming and J lost 5 bases, with 18 bases between them. Germline V gives CDR1 SGHRS, CDR2 YFSETQ.

V is TRBV19 and J is TRBJ1-1; no reliable D call. V lost 1 base to trimming and J lost 1 base, with 4 bases between them. The CDR3 runs to 13 residues. Germline loops: CDR1 LNHDA, CDR2 SQIVND (reference sequence). CDR3 amino acids: CASSIGTNTEAFF. The CDR3 region has the DNA TGTGCCAGTAGTATAGGGACGAACACTGAAGCTTTCTTT.

The chain joins TRBV6-1 to TRBJ1-2, with D possibly matching TRBD1 (5 bases). V was shortened by 7 bases and J by 8 bases, with 14 bases between the two germline ends. The germline V gene has CDR1 MNHNS and CDR2 SASEGT. CDR3 length equals 12 residues. Here the CDR3 reads CASKGQGRGYTF. The CDR3, as DNA: TGTGCCAGCAAAGGGCAGGGACGGGGCTACACCTTC.